Listed here are 8 T cell receptor beta chains from one sample, sequenced in a study of T cell repertoires in cytomegalovirus infection (dated by TCRdb to the late 2010s). The treatment or condition label, as the study defines it: in vitro stimulation with specific CMV peptide epitopes to enrich CMV-specific T cells. Data came from an Illumina HiSeq 1500. The public reads were run again by TCRdb, first through fastp at Q25 and then through MiXCR, and only productive beta chains were kept. A single entry per CDR3 protein holds the most common genes and DNA from its merged rows. This sample is represented by about 85,000 distinct CDR3 sequences; approximately 46% of them were singletons. Jointly, the top ten make up 85% to 95% of the sample. No cognate antigen is known for these TCRs. This specimen was CD8+ T cells from cultured PBMCs, taken from culture after CMV antigen stimulation. The origin of the receptors is a human donor in good health (CMV status not recorded). Some clones in this sample may be carry-over from other donors' samples.

The chain links TRBV19 to TRBJ2-1; D is possibly TRBD2 (6 bases). Between the trimmed V and J ends, which lost 7 bases and 10 bases, there was a span of 23 bases. The germline CDR1 and CDR2 sequences are LNHDA and SQIVND (reference sequence). The length of the CDR3 is 15 residues. The CDR3 region has the DNA TGTGCCAGTACCCCAGCGGGTATCCCCCGGAGGGAGCAGTTCTTC. It is translated as CASTPAGIPRREQFF.

This chain links TRBV6-2 or TRBV6-3 with TRBJ2-3, with D possibly TRBD1 on 5 matching bases. The CDR3 consists of 15 residues. Trimming took off 6 bases at V and 5 bases at J, with 18 bases between the two ends. Per germline, CDR1 MNHEY and CDR2 SVGEGT. CDR3 residues: CASSSNGRAGDTQYF. The DNA for the CDR3 is TGTGCCAGCAGCTCCAATGGCAGGGCTGGAGATACGCAGTATTTT.

This clonotype was observed once. V is TRBV25-1 and J is TRBJ2-5, with TRBD2 matching over 7 bases. V dropped 7 bases and J dropped 4; count of bases not matched to a gene: 12. This CDR3 comprises 15 residues. CDR1 MGHDK and CDR2 SYGVNS come from the germline V gene. This chain's CDR3 is CASTSVRGNGETQYF. Here the CDR3 DNA reads TGTGCCAGCACTAGCGTGCGGGGGAATGGAGAGACCCAGTACTTC.

This clonotype was counted a few times. The genes are TRBV7-3 and TRBJ1-5; no clear D gene. CDR3 length equals 14 residues. Germline-derived CDR1 and CDR2 are SGHTA and FQGTGA. The V gene lost 0 bases and the J gene lost 9 bases, with 12 bases spanning the gap. The CDR3 loop is CASSLTGPGAPQHF. The CDR3 DNA follows: TGTGCCAGCAGCTTAACAGGGCCCGGTGCGCCCCAGCATTTT.

V usage is TRBV27 and J usage is TRBJ1-5; D remains unclear. Germline values: CDR1 MNHEY, CDR2 SMNVEV (reference sequence). Trimming took 0 bases from V and 5 from J, leaving 8 bases between them. The CDR3 consists of 14 residues. The CDR3 nucleotides are TGTGCCAGCAGTTTATCTGGGTCGGATCAGCCCCAGCATTTT. Encoded protein: CASSLSGSDQPQHF.

About this clonotype itself: Just one base apart from a much larger clone, this may be a read error. V is TRBV12-3 or TRBV12-4 and J is TRBJ2-2, with D unclear. The CDR3 sequence is 12 residues long. V lost 1 base and J lost 9, with 6 bases in between. The CDR3 coding sequence is TGTGCCAGCAGTTTAGTGGCCAGGGAGCTGTTTTTT. Protein: CASSLVARELFF.

This clonotype was seen only a few times. The gene calls are TRBV12-3 or TRBV12-4 and TRBJ2-3; TRBD1 might be the D (6 bases). The ends were cut back, 1 base at V and 3 bases at J, with 11 bases in the middle. The CDR3 sequence is 15 residues long. The CDR3 DNA follows: TGTGCCAGCAGTTTAGTAGGGGGTGGGACAGATACGCAGTATTTT. Its protein product is CASSLVGGGTDTQYF.

This clonotype has only one observation. Germline and junction disagree at one end, which may indicate a read error. DNA of the CDR3: TGTGCCGGCAGCTTTCCAATGTCTGGGGCCAACGTCCTGACTTTC. Encoded protein: CAGSFPMSGANVLTF. V usage is TRBV7-8 and J usage is TRBJ2-6; no clear D. Looked up from germline, CDR1 is SGHVS and CDR2 is FQNEAQ. CDR3 size: 15 residues.